A single sample is the source of the 18 T cell receptor beta chains below, sequenced in a study of cytomegalovirus exposure and HLA in healthy donors. Researchers ran the PCR with 60 Vbeta and 13 Jbeta primers. The repertoire was sequenced with immunoSEQ multiplex PCR; TCRdb's copy has only in-frame clones and lacks some. The sample carries about 130,000 clones, approximately 87% recorded once. Sequencing was performed on PBMCs. These receptors all stem from a woman aged 30 to 39 in good health and CMV-seronegative.

The gene calls are TRBV7-3 and TRBJ2-1; TRBD1 matches 10 bases. CDR3 length equals 16 residues. V trimming: 5 bases; J trimming: 0 bases; junction bases outside the gene matches: 4. Germline assignment: CDR1 SGHTA and CDR2 FQGTGA. The CDR3 nucleotides are TGTGCCAGCAGCCCGGGACAGGGGAGCTCCTACAATGAGCAGTTCTTC. Amino acid sequence: CASSPGQGSSYNEQFF.

The chain has TRBV5-1 and TRBJ2-5, with 7 bases that match TRBD1. The J call may be mistaken, given a closer DNA end match to TRBJ2-7. The CDR3 length is 13 residues. Germline V gives CDR1 SGHRS, CDR2 YFSETQ. The DNA of the CDR3 is TGCGCCAGCAGCTGGGGACAGATCTACGAGCAGTACTTC. This translates into CASSWGQIYEQYF.

Points on this clone: One end of the junction is discordant with germline, which a read error may explain. The chain joins TRBV5-4 to TRBJ1-4; 8 bases map to TRBD1. The CDR3 is 16 residues long. CDR1 and CDR2 (germline): SGHNT, YYREEE (reference sequence). The CDR3 sequence: CASSQTFSGGGEKLFF. DNA of the CDR3: TGCGCCAGCAGCCAAACTTTTTCAGGGGGCGGAGAAAAACTGTTTTTT.

The gene calls are TRBV7-9 and TRBJ2-3; TRBD2 aligns across 8 bases. The trim removed 5 bases at V and 3 bases at J, leaving 10 bases unmatched. This CDR3 has 16 residues. Germline CDR1 is SEHNR and CDR2 is FQNEAQ (reference sequence). CDR3 bases: TGTGCCAGCAGCCAAATCTGGGGACTAGAAACAGATACGCAGTATTTT. Translating gives CASSQIWGLETDTQYF.

The rearrangement links TRBV7-9 to TRBJ1-5, with D possibly matching TRBD1 (5 bases). The CDR3 loop spans 13 amino acids. Trimming took off 8 bases at V and 1 base at J, with 9 bases between the two ends. Germline V gene data show CDR1 as SEHNR and CDR2 as FQNEAQ (reference sequence). The CDR3 coding sequence is TGTGCCAGCGGGACTGTGAGCAATCAGCCCCAGCATTTT. Translation gives CASGTVSNQPQHF.

V is TRBV9 and J is TRBJ1-2; tentatively, D is TRBD1 (6 bases). V was cut by 4 bases and J by 5 bases, with 18 bases left in between. Germline V gene data show CDR1 as SGDLS and CDR2 as YYNGEE. This CDR3 is 15 amino acids long. The CDR3 spells CASSRSTTGNYGYTF. The CDR3 bases are TGTGCCAGCAGCCGCTCTACTACAGGGAATTATGGCTACACCTTC.

This rearrangement joins TRBV2 to TRBJ2-7, with D tentatively TRBD1 (7 bases). The ends were cut back, 5 bases at V and 0 bases at J, with 20 bases in the middle. Germline CDR1 SNHLY, CDR2 FYNNEI. This CDR3 region has 17 residues. CDR3 nucleotides: TGTGCCAGCAGTCGAGCCCGAGGGGGCGGGGTCTCCTACGAGCAGTACTTC. It codes for CASSRARGGGVSYEQYF.

V usage is TRBV5-1 and J usage is TRBJ1-2, with 9 nucleotides matching TRBD1. The CDR3 is 15 residues long. The V gene's germline CDR1 is SGHRS and CDR2 YFSETQ. The V gene end was trimmed by 4 bases and the J gene end by 1 base; junction bases not matched to a gene: 5. CDR3 sequence reads: CASSPTGGLNYGYTF. CDR3 bases: TGCGCCAGCAGCCCGACAGGGGGACTTAACTATGGCTACACCTTC.

The V gene is TRBV28, the J gene TRBJ1-1; D gene ambiguous. The CDR3 is 11 amino acids. Germline V gene sequence: CDR1 MDHEN, CDR2 SYDVKM. With 5 bases removed from V and 6 bases from J, the gap between germline ends came to 7 bases. CDR3 sequence (DNA): TGTGCCAGCAGTCAATTGTCTGAAGCTTTCTTT. Its protein product is CASSQLSEAFF.

This clone was picked up a small number of times. This chain links TRBV4-1 with TRBJ1-4, with 7 bases matching TRBD1. The CDR3 extends over 16 amino acids. V dropped 1 base and J dropped 5; count of bases not matched to a gene: 7. Germline V gene data show CDR1 as MGHRA and CDR2 as YSYEKL. CDR3 in amino acids: CASSQARQGVNEKLFF. The CDR3 region has the DNA TGCGCCAGCAGCCAAGCCAGACAGGGTGTGAATGAAAAACTGTTTTTT.

This sequence joins TRBV6-1 and TRBJ2-1; 8 bases line up with TRBD1. Germline CDR1 MNHNS, CDR2 SASEGT. V trimming: 7 bases; J trimming: 4 bases; junction bases outside the gene matches: 6. The CDR3 totals 14 residues. CDR3 nucleotides: TGTGCCAGCACCCCCGGGGACAGGTACAATGAGCAGTTCTTC. Protein product: CASTPGDRYNEQFF.

This chain connects TRBV7-9 to TRBJ2-1, with D hard to call. Trimming cost V 3 bases and J 12 bases, with 9 bases left between them. Germline V lookup: CDR1 SEHNR, CDR2 FQNEAQ (reference sequence). The CDR3 has 11 residues. CDR3 sequence reads: CASSFDPRQFF. The CDR3 DNA reads TGTGCCAGCAGCTTTGATCCGCGGCAGTTCTTC.

In its sample, this clone was seen once. The rearrangement joins TRBV6-5 to TRBJ2-4; tentative D call: TRBD1 (5 bases). CDR1 MNHEY and CDR2 SVGAGI come from the germline V gene. This CDR3 has 16 residues. V lost 0 bases and J 0 bases, leaving 9 bases between the germline ends. The CDR3 bases are TGTGCCAGCAGTTACTCGGGCAGGGTAGCCAAAAACATTCAGTACTTC. Translated: CASSYSGRVAKNIQYF.

V gene TRBV5-4 combines with J gene TRBJ2-5; 10 positions match TRBD1. Germline trimming cut 4 bases from V and 5 bases from J; bases unmatched to any gene: 17. This CDR3 contains 18 residues. Germline lookup yields CDR1 SGHNT and CDR2 YYREEE (reference sequence). The CDR3 DNA reads TGTGCCAGCAGCGTTCTGGGACAGGGGCGCGTCAGTTCGGAGACCCAGTACTTC. This translates into CASSVLGQGRVSSETQYF.

V gene TRBV4-1 combines with J gene TRBJ2-7; perhaps TRBD2 as D (6 bases). This CDR3 is 15 amino acids long. The germline gives CDR1 MGHRA, CDR2 YSYEKL. Trimming cost V 4 bases and J 3 bases, with 16 bases left between them. The DNA for the CDR3 is TGCGCCAGCAGCCCGTGGGTAGGGGAGGTCTACGAGCAGTACTTC. Amino acids: CASSPWVGEVYEQYF.

This chain uses TRBV5-4 with TRBJ1-2; 8 bases are a match to TRBD1. This CDR3 contains 13 residues. With 3 bases clipped from V and 4 bases from J, the junction kept 2 bases outside the gene matches. Germline V gene data show CDR1 as SGHNT and CDR2 as YYREEE (reference sequence). Written as DNA, the CDR3 is TGTGCCAGCAGCTGGACAGGGAGCTATGGCTACACCTTC. It specifies CASSWTGSYGYTF.

The chain carries TRBV7-6 and TRBJ2-3; D may be TRBD2 (6 bases). The CDR3 totals 16 residues. V was clipped by 2 bases and J by 2 bases, with 14 bases between them. Germline V lookup: CDR1 SGHVS, CDR2 FNYEAQ. The CDR3 DNA is TGTGCCAGCAGCTTAAATAGCGGCCTAAACACAGATACGCAGTATTTT. Protein sequence: CASSLNSGLNTDTQYF.

This clone has more than one count but fewer than ten. The chain has TRBV19 and TRBJ1-1; no clear D. Trimming shortened V by 7 bases and J by 0 bases, and 15 bases separated the two germline ends. CDR1 is LNHDA, CDR2 SQIVND, per germline (reference sequence). The CDR3 is made up of 15 amino acids. CDR3 sequence: CASTLGGSMNTEAFF. As DNA, the CDR3 is TGTGCCAGTACCCTTGGTGGCAGTATGAACACTGAAGCTTTCTTT.